The present T cell receptor beta chain was sequenced within a study of blood T cell repertoires in COVID-19. The sample holds one count of this clone. Repertoires were generated with immunoSEQ multiplex PCR, while TCRdb's copy carries only in-frame clones and drops some. The sample comprises about 180,000 clones, roughly four fifths of which are singletons, and roughly 7% rests with the top ten. The CDR3 sequence is 15 residues long. Trimming cost V 4 bases and J 6 bases, with 15 bases left between them. CDR1 is SGHAT, CDR2 FQNNGV, per germline. The sample consisted of peripheral blood. The clonotype comes from a human donor in a cohort sampled during active COVID-19. The rearrangement uses TRBV11-2 and TRBJ1-4, with D maybe TRBD1 (5 bases). CDR3 sequence (DNA): TGTGCCAGCAGCTCCCCAGAGGACACTCATGAAAAACTGTTTTTT. The encoded protein is CASSSPEDTHEKLFF.